The rows below give T cell receptor beta chains drawn from one sample of a study of T cell repertoires in cytomegalovirus infection. TCRdb itself ran the reads through MiXCR, one entry per CDR3 protein. The table has 680,000 or so distinct CDR3 sequences, around a third seen once. Antigen specificity for these receptors is unknown. Material: cultured PBMCs, obtained from culture after CMV antigen stimulation. These receptors were obtained from a human donor in good health (CMV status not recorded). Some clones in this sample may be carry-over from other donors' samples. CDR3s include the opening cysteine and the closing phenylalanine or tryptophan. A row's size may be missing; if present it is once, few, many or a size class.

clone size	J gene	V gene	CDR3 protein
few	TRBJ1-2	TRBV20-1	CSALKTVNYGYTF
few	TRBJ1-2	TRBV6-1	CASSVRQMAYGYTF
NA	TRBJ2-5	TRBV10-3	CAISPRTSGSETQYF
once	TRBJ2-5	TRBV10-3	CAISESMLETQYF
many	TRBJ2-5	TRBV7-9	CASSLTSGETQYF
few	TRBJ2-1	TRBV7-6	CASSRTSLIYNEQFF
NA	TRBJ2-7	TRBV20-1	CSASVKGVGEQYF
few	TRBJ2-2	TRBV19	CASSQPLRGGELFF
once	TRBJ2-2	TRBV19	CASSTGGWTGELFF
NA	TRBJ1-5	TRBV4-2	CASSPLSGGNQPQHF
NA	TRBJ2-1	TRBV6-5	CATSSGGINEQFF
NA	TRBJ2-1	TRBV4-1	CASSHEPGRRSYNEQFF
NA	TRBJ1-2	TRBV6-5	CASSSLDRTDGYTF
NA	TRBJ1-2	TRBV7-2	CASSLVAGGSHGYTF
NA	TRBJ1-1	TRBV28	CASSRGVRNTEAFF
NA	TRBJ2-1	TRBV7-9	CASSPPLSYNEQFF
few	TRBJ2-2	TRBV27	CASSLRSRPGELFF
NA	TRBJ2-2	TRBV27	CASSLPTMSGELFF
many	TRBJ1-1	TRBV7-8	CASSSIMNTEAFF
NA	TRBJ1-2	TRBV7-4	CASSRQGARSGYTF
NA	TRBJ2-2	TRBV15	CATSRGPGELFF
NA	TRBJ1-6	TRBV5-1	CASSLAGTGDSALHF
NA	TRBJ2-7	TRBV6-2/TRBV6-3	CASSRTREPAYEQYF
few	TRBJ2-1	TRBV11-2	CASSPLRGRGNNEQFF
NA	TRBJ1-5	TRBV20-1	CSARDDYRANQPQHF
NA	TRBJ1-5	TRBV20-1	CSARGPGQGRFSQPQHF
NA	TRBJ2-1	TRBV11-3	CASSLGGGYRTGSNNEQFF
NA	TRBJ1-2	TRBV7-9	CASGLQGPPSYGYTF
few	TRBJ2-5	TRBV6-1	CASSATGYPETQYF
NA	TRBJ1-1	TRBV28	CASRDRDTEAFF
NA	TRBJ2-3	TRBV7-2	CASSPLTSGGDTQYF
NA	TRBJ2-1	TRBV4-1	CASSQDLSEQFF
few	TRBJ1-1	TRBV7-2	CASGRGTEAFF
NA	TRBJ2-7	TRBV6-2/TRBV6-3	CASSYSSESVSYEQYF
NA	TRBJ2-6	TRBV6-2/TRBV6-3	CASRRASGANVLTF
once	TRBJ1-1	TRBV3-1	CASSAPYFGAFF
few	TRBJ2-3	TRBV7-2	CASSLGQAPTDTQYF
NA	TRBJ2-7	TRBV7-2	CASSPTSAEQYF
few	TRBJ2-3	TRBV7-2	CASSSLRWDTQYF
many	TRBJ1-1	TRBV7-6	CASSSSDRNTEAFF
NA	TRBJ2-1	TRBV19	CASSPRDRGLYNEQFF
NA	TRBJ1-6	TRBV9	CASSVGTADISPLHF
NA	TRBJ2-7	TRBV7-2	CASSLDGGYEQYF
many	TRBJ2-7	TRBV7-2	CASSPRSTYEQYF
once	TRBJ2-1	TRBV20-1	CSARFIAGGPISFNEQFF